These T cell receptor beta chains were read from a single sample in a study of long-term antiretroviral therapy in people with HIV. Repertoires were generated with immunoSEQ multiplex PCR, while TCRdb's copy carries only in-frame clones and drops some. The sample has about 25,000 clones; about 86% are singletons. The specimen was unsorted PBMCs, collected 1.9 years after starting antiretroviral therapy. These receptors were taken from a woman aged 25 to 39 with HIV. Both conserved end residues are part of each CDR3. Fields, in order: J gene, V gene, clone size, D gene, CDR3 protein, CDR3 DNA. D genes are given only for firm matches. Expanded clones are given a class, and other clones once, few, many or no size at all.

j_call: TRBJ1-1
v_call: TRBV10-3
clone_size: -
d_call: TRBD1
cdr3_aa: CAISEDRGQFTEAFF
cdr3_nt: TGTGCCATCAGTGAAGACAGGGGGCAGTTCACTGAAGCTTTCTTT

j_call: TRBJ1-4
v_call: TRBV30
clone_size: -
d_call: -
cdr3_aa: CAWSPTAGGSGPREKLFF
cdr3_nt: TGTGCCTGGAGTCCGACAGCAGGCGGATCCGGTCCGCGGGAAAAACTGTTTTTT

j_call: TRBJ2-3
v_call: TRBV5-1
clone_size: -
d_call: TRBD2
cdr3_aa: CASSFQAGTDTQYF
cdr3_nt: TGCGCCAGCAGCTTCCAAGCGGGGACAGATACGCAGTATTTT

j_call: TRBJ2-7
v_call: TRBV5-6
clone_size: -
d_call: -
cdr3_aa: CASSLWQGPYEQYF
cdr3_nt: TGTGCCAGCAGCTTGTGGCAGGGACCCTACGAGCAGTACTTC

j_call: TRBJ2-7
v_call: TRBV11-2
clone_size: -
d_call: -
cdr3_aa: CASSFGRDSSYEQYF
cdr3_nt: TGTGCCAGCAGTTTTGGCAGGGATAGCTCCTACGAGCAGTACTTC

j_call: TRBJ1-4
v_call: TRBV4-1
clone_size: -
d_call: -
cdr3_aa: CASSRNPTATNEKLFF
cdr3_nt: TGCGCCAGCAGCCGGAACCCGACAGCTACTAATGAAAAACTGTTTTTT

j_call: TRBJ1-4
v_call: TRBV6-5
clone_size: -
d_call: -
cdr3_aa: CASSYSTTPSNEKLFF
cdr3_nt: TGTGCCAGCAGTTACTCGACGACACCCTCTAATGAAAAACTGTTTTTT

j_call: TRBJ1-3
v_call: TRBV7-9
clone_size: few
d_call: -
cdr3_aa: CATQLQGYGNTIYF
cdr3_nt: TGTGCCACCCAACTTCAAGGGTACGGAAACACCATATATTTT

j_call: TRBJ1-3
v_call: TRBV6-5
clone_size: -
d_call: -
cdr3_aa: CASSPRQLSGNTIYF
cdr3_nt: TGTGCCAGCAGTCCCCGACAGCTCTCTGGAAACACCATATATTTT

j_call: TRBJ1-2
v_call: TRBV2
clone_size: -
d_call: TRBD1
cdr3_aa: CASSSQRPGQGFYGYTF
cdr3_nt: TGTGCCAGCAGTTCCCAAAGACCGGGACAGGGCTTCTATGGCTACACCTTC

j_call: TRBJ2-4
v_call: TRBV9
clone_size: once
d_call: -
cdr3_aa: CASSVGGVSKNIQYF
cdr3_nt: TGTGCCAGCAGCGTAGGAGGGGTGAGCAAAAACATTCAGTACTTC

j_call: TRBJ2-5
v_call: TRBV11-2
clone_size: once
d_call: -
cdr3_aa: CASSPRYAGPAETQYF
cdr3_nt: TGTGCCAGCAGCCCCCGCTATGCAGGGCCGGCGGAGACCCAGTACTTC

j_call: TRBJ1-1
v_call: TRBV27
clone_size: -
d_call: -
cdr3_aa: CASSLYRRTEAFF
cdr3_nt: TGTGCCAGCAGTCTGTATAGGCGCACTGAAGCTTTCTTT

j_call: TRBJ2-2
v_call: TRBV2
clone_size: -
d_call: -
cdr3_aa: CASSAENTGELFF
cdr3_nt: TGTGCCAGCAGTGCTGAAAACACCGGGGAGCTGTTTTTT

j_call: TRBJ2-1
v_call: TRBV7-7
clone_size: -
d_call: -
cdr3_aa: CASSLTVGDEQFF
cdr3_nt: TGTGCCAGCAGCTTGACTGTAGGGGATGAGCAGTTCTTC

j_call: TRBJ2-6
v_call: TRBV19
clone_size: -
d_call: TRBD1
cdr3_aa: CASSKPAGTGFLSGANVLTF
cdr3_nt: TGTGCCAGTAGTAAGCCCGCCGGGACAGGATTTCTCTCTGGGGCCAACGTCCTGACTTTC

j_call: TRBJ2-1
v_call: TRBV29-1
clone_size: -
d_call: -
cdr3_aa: CSVERVQGNRNEQFF
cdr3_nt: TGCAGCGTTGAAAGGGTTCAGGGGAATAGGAATGAGCAGTTCTTC

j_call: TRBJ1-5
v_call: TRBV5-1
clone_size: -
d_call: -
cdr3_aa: CASSFSGAPNQPQHF
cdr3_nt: TGCGCCAGCAGCTTTTCAGGGGCGCCCAATCAGCCCCAGCATTTT

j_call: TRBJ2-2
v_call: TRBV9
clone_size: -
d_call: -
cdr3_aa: CASSDKNTGELFF
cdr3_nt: TGTGCCAGCAGCGACAAGAACACCGGGGAGCTGTTTTTT

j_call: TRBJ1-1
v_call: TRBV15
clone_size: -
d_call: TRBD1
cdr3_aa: CATSQDRGTEAFF
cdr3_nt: TGTGCCACCAGCCAGGACAGGGGAACTGAAGCTTTCTTT

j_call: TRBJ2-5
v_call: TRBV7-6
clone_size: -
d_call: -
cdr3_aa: CASSLKVIETQYF
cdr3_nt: TGTGCCAGCAGCTTAAAAGTTATAGAGACCCAGTACTTC

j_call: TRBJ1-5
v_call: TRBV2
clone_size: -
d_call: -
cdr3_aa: CASSEGGKNQPQHF
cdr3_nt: TGTGCCAGCAGTGAAGGGGGGAAGAATCAGCCCCAGCATTTT

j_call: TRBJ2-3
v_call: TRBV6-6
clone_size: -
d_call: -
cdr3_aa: CASSLQGLSTDTQYF
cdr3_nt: TGTGCCAGCAGTTTGCAGGGGTTAAGCACAGATACGCAGTATTTT

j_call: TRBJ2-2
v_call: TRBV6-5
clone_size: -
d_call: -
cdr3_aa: CASSSGYSGELFF
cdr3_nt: TGTGCCAGCAGTTCCGGGTATTCCGGGGAGCTGTTTTTT